This T cell receptor beta chain was recovered during a study of post-analysis software for immune sequencing data. About the study: As for disease course, relapsing-remitting, secondary progressive and progressive-relapsing multiple sclerosis were all included. Study-level findings and limits: Patients with multiple sclerosis recorded significantly lower normalized Chao1 diversity than controls, the study found. F measure clustering grouped samples strongly by preparation batch. Comparison of patients with controls showed 4 to 6 TRBV segments more frequent in patients, TRBV5-6, TRBV5-1 and TRBV20-1 among them.

Germline CDR1 reads MGHDK; CDR2 reads SYGVNS. This CDR3 is built from 20 residues. J gave up 0 bases and V 5 bases, and 11 bases lay outside the gene matches. Comment on this clonotype: The antigen is unknown.

The library was made from cDNA and included unique molecular identifiers. Between roughly 1 and 10 million T cells gave rise to 500,000 to 650,000 cDNA molecules. Each CDR3 protein gets one entry after TCRdb re-called the PCR reads with MiXCR. The sample shows hundreds of thousands of distinct CDR3 sequences, 55% to 60% of them seen only once. This chain joins TRBV25-1 and TRBJ2-6; 12 bases map to TRBD1. The sample consisted of blood. The clonotype was recovered from a girl under 10 years old with multiple sclerosis. The CDR3 sequence: CASSPLVGQGASSGANVLTF. CDR3 DNA sequence: TGTGCCAGCAGTCCCCTGGTGGGACAGGGGGCATCCTCTGGGGCCAACGTCCTGACTTTC.